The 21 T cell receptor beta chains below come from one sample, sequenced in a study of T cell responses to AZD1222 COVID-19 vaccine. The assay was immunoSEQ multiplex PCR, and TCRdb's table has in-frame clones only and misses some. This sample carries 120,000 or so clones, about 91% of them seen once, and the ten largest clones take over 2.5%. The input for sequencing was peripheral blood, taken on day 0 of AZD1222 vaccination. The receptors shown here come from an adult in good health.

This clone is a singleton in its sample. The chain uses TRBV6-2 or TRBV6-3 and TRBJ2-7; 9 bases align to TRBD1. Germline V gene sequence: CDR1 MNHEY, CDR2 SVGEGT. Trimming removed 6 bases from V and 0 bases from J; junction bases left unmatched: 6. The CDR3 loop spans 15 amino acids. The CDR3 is CASSEKTGGSYEQYF. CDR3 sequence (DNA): TGTGCCAGCAGCGAAAAGACAGGGGGCTCCTACGAGCAGTACTTC.

CDR3 bases: TGTGCCAGCGCGACAGACATTAACTATGGCTACACCTTC. Translating gives CASATDINYGYTF. This chain connects TRBV19 to TRBJ1-2; a possible D gene is TRBD1 (5 bases). The length of the CDR3 is 13 residues. V was pared by 9 bases and J by 1 base, with 12 bases between. Per the germline V gene, CDR1 is LNHDA and CDR2 is SQIVND (reference sequence).

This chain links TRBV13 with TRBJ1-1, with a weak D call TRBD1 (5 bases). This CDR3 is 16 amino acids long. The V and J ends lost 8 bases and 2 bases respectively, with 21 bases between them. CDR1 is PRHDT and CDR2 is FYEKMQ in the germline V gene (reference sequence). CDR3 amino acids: CASEGFSGRPNTEAFF. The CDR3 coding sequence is TGTGCCAGCGAGGGGTTCAGTGGACGCCCAAACACTGAAGCTTTCTTT.

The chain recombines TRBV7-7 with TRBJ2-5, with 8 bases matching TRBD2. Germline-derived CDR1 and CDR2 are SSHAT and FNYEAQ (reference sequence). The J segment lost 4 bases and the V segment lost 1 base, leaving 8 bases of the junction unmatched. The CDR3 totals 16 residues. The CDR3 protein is CASSLETAGAGETQYF. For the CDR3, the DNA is TGTGCCAGCAGCTTAGAGACAGCGGGAGCAGGAGAGACCCAGTACTTC.

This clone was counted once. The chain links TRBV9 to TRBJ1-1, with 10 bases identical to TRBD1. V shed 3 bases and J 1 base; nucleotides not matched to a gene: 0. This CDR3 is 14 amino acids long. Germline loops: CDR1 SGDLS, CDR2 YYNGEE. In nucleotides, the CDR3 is TGTGCCAGCAGCGGGACAGGGGGGAACACTGAAGCTTTCTTT. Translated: CASSGTGGNTEAFF.

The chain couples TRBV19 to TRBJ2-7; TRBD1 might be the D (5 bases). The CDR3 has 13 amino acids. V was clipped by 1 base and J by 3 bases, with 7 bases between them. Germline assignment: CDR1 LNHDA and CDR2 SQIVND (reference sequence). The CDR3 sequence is CASSIGQYYEQYF. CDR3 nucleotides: TGTGCCAGTAGTATAGGACAGTACTACGAGCAGTACTTC.

The CDR3 loop is CATHQGMGNSPLHF. As DNA, the CDR3 is TGTGCCACCCACCAGGGTATGGGTAATTCACCCCTCCACTTT. The chain joins TRBV6-5 to TRBJ1-6; possible D gene TRBD1, 5 bases. Between the trimmed V and J ends, which lost 10 bases and 6 bases, there was a span of 16 bases. Germline loops: CDR1 MNHEY, CDR2 SVGAGI. This CDR3 comprises 14 residues.

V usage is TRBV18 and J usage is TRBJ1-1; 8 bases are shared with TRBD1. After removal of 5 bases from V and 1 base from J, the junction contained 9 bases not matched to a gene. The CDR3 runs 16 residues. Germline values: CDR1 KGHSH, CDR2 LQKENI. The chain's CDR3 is CASSAADRAQNTEAFF. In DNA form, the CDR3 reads TGTGCCAGCTCAGCGGCGGACAGGGCCCAGAACACTGAAGCTTTCTTT.

In nucleotides, the CDR3 is TGTGCCAGCAGCTTATTCTCCCGGGAGGGCCAGTCTGAGCAGTTCTTC. Translation: CASSLFSREGQSEQFF. The V gene is TRBV7-6, the J gene TRBJ2-1, with 8 bases that match TRBD2. V gave up 2 bases and J gave up 9 bases; unmatched junction bases: 12. The CDR3 is 16 amino acids. Germline loops: CDR1 SGHVS, CDR2 FNYEAQ.

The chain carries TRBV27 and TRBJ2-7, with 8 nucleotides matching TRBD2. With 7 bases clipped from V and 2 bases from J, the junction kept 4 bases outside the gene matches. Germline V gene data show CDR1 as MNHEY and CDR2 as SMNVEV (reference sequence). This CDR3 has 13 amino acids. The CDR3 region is CASNSSGPYEQYF. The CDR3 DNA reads TGTGCCAGCAACTCTAGCGGGCCCTACGAGCAGTACTTC.

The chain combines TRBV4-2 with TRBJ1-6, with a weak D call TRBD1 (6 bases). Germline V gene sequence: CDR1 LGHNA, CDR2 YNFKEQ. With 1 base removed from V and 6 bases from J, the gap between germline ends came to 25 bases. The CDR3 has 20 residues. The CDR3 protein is CASSQASYSRDTGLNSPLHF. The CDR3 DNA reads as TGTGCCAGCAGCCAAGCAAGTTATTCTCGGGACACGGGCCTTAATTCACCCCTCCACTTT.

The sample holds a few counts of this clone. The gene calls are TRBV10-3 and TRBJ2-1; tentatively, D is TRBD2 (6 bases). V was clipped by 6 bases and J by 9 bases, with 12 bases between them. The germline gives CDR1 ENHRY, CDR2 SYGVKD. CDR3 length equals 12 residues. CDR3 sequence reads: CAIRSREAEQFF. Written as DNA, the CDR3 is TGTGCCATCAGGTCCAGGGAGGCTGAGCAGTTCTTC.

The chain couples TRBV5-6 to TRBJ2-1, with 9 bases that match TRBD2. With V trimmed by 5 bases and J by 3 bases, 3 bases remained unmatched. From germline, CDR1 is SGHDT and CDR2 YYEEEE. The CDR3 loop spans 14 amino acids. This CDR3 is CASSEREVYNEQFF. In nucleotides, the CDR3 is TGTGCCAGCAGTGAGCGGGAGGTCTACAATGAGCAGTTCTTC.

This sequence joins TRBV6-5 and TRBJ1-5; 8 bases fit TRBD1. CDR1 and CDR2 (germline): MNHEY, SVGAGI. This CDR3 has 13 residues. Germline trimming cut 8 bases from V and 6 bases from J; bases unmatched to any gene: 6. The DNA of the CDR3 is TGTGCCAGCGTGGACAGGGAAGTTCAGCCCCAGCATTTT. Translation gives CASVDREVQPQHF.

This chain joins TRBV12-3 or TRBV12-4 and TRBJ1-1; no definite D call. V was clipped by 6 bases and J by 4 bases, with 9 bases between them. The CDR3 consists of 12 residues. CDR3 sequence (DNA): TGTGCCAGCAGCCACCCGATCACTGAAGCTTTCTTT. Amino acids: CASSHPITEAFF.

CDR3 sequence: CASSQDLDVASGVQETQYF. Here the CDR3 DNA reads TGCGCCAGCAGCCAAGACTTAGATGTGGCTAGCGGGGTCCAAGAGACCCAGTACTTC. V and J are TRBV4-3 and TRBJ2-5; the match to TRBD2 covers 9 bases. Per germline, CDR1 LGHNA and CDR2 YSLEER. Losses at the gene ends were 0 bases for V and 1 base for J; bases not matched to a gene: 12. This CDR3 spans 19 amino acids.

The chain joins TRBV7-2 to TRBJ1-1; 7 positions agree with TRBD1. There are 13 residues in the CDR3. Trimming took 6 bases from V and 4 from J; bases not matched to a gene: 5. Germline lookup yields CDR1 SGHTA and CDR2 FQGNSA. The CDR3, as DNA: TGTGCCAGCAGGCGGCAGGGGGGCACTGAAGCTTTCTTT. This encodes CASRRQGGTEAFF.

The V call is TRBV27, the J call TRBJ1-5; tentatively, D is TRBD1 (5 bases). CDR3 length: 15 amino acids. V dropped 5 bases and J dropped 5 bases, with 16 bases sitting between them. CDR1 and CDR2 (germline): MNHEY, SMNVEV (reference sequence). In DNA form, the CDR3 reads TGTGCCAGCAGTCTAGGGTCGGGGGAGCATCAGCCCCAGCATTTT. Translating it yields CASSLGSGEHQPQHF.

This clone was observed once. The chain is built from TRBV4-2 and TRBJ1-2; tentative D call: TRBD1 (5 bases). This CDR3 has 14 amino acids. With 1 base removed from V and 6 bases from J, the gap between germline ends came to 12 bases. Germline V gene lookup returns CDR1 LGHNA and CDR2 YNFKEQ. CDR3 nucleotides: TGTGCCAGCAGCCAAGCCGGGGGAGAGGATGGCTACACCTTC. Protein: CASSQAGGEDGYTF.

The DNA for the CDR3 is TGTGCCAGTAGTACTTCTCGGACAGGGCGGGAGACCCAGTACTTC. It encodes CASSTSRTGRETQYF. The V and J genes are TRBV19 and TRBJ2-5; 8 positions agree with TRBD1. The CDR3 contains 15 residues. The V segment lost 4 bases and the J segment 5 bases; nucleotides outside the gene matches: 9. CDR1 LNHDA and CDR2 SQIVND come from the germline V gene (reference sequence).

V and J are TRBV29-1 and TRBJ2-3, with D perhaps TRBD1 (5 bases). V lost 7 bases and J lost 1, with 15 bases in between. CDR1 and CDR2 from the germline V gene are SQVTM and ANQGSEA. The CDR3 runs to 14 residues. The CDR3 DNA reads TGCAGCGCCTCCCCTGGGGCGGGCACAGATACGCAGTATTTT. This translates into CSASPGAGTDTQYF.